Presented here are 15 T cell receptor beta chains from one specimen sequenced in a study of T-cell memory formation after mild COVID-19. In TCRdb, the 5' RACE reads were re-called with MiXCR into one record per CDR3 protein. In the table there are roughly 600,000 distinct CDR3 sequences, over 15% of which are singletons. The specimen was PBMCs or a T cell subset sorted from them (not recorded which). The receptors here all came from an adult woman who had mild COVID-19 (a few samples of this study predate the infection). Cell type and time point are not known.

This chain's CDR3 is CATSRDKVYPLGYTF. The CDR3 DNA is TGTGCCACCAGCAGAGATAAGGTGTATCCTCTTGGCTACACCTTC. The rearrangement joins TRBV15 to TRBJ1-2; no definite D call. Trimming took off 0 bases at V and 7 bases at J, with 15 bases between the two ends. CDR1 LNHNV and CDR2 YYDKDF come from the germline V gene (reference sequence). The CDR3 has 15 amino acids.

The CDR3 sequence: CSARPRGQSVNTEAFF. In nucleotides, the CDR3 is TGCAGTGCTAGACCCCGAGGACAGAGTGTTAACACTGAAGCTTTCTTT. The chain uses TRBV20-1 and TRBJ1-1; maybe TRBD1 (6 bases). The V end was cut by 2 bases, the J end by 2 bases, with 18 bases between. Germline V gene sequence: CDR1 DFQATT, CDR2 SNEGSKA (reference sequence). This CDR3 is built from 16 residues.

The chain joins TRBV19 to TRBJ2-3; TRBD2 matches 7 bases. J gave up 2 bases and V 4 bases, and 3 bases lay outside the gene matches. This CDR3 is built from 14 residues. CDR1 and CDR2 from the germline V gene are LNHDA and SQIVND (reference sequence). The CDR3 DNA reads as TGTGCCAGTAGTACCGGACTAGTCACAGATACGCAGTATTTT. It codes for CASSTGLVTDTQYF.

This clonotype was detected only a few times. This rearrangement joins TRBV18 to TRBJ2-6; D ambiguous. Germline-derived CDR1 and CDR2 are KGHSH and LQKENI. V was shortened by 0 bases and J by 4 bases, with 10 bases between the two germline ends. This CDR3 region has 16 residues. CDR3 nucleotide sequence: TGTGCCAGCTCACCACCGGCCGGCCCGGGGGCCAACGTCCTGACTTTC. Translating gives CASSPPAGPGANVLTF.

This clonotype was seen a few times. CDR3 coding DNA: TGTGCCAGCTCACCACCACCCAGGGACAGGGATTTCTACGAGCAGTACTTC. Protein: CASSPPPRDRDFYEQYF. The rearrangement links TRBV18 to TRBJ2-7; 9 nucleotides match TRBD1. CDR3 length: 17 residues. J gave up 3 bases and V 0 bases, and 9 bases lay outside the gene matches. Germline-derived CDR1 and CDR2 are KGHSH and LQKENI.

This clonotype was recorded a few times. V and J are TRBV3-1 and TRBJ2-5; D ambiguous. Germline V gene data show CDR1 as LGHDT and CDR2 as YNNKEL (reference sequence). This CDR3 is built from 16 residues. With 0 bases removed from V and 2 bases from J, the gap between germline ends came to 13 bases. The CDR3 region has the DNA TGTGCCAGCAGCCAAGATGTAGCCGGTGGTCAAGAGACCCAGTACTTC. Amino acids: CASSQDVAGGQETQYF.

The V and J genes are TRBV2 and TRBJ2-7; the D gene is possibly TRBD1 (6 bases). The germline CDR1 and CDR2 sequences are SNHLY and FYNNEI. V was clipped by 7 bases and J by 0 bases, with 16 bases between them. The CDR3 has 15 residues. CDR3 DNA: TGTGCCAGCACCGAAAGGGGGACACACTCCTACGAGCAGTACTTC. This encodes CASTERGTHSYEQYF.

This clonotype was seen more than once but under ten times. In DNA form, the CDR3 reads TGTGCCAGCAGTACCCGATCAGAAAAACTGTTTTTT. Encoded protein: CASSTRSEKLFF. This chain uses TRBV6-6 with TRBJ1-4; the D is unclear. CDR1 is MNHNY and CDR2 is SVGAGI in the germline V gene (reference sequence). Trimming pared 5 bases from V and 8 bases from J, leaving 9 bases between. This CDR3 contains 12 residues.

This chain links TRBV5-1 with TRBJ1-1; TRBD1 matches 8 bases. The ends lost 4 bases at V and 1 base at J; junction bases unmatched: 6. This CDR3 has 15 amino acids. Germline loops: CDR1 SGHRS, CDR2 YFSETQ. As DNA, the CDR3 is TGCGCCAGCAGCCGGGGACAGGCCTGGAACACTGAAGCTTTCTTT. This translates into CASSRGQAWNTEAFF.

The chain has TRBV29-1 and TRBJ1-1, with D unclear. This CDR3 comprises 12 residues. Trimming shortened V by 7 bases and J by 1 base, and 10 bases separated the two germline ends. Germline values: CDR1 SQVTM, CDR2 ANQGSEA. The CDR3 DNA follows: TGCAGCGCCGCCCAGGAGAACACTGAAGCTTTCTTT. This gives the protein CSAAQENTEAFF.

This clonotype has just a few counts. J is TRBJ2-7 and V is TRBV24-1; unclear D gene. The CDR3 is 13 amino acids. Germline CDR1 reads KGHDR; CDR2 reads SFDVKD. V was pared by 1 base and J by 5 bases, with 8 bases between. The DNA for the CDR3 is TGTGCCACCAGTGATTTACTCAGCGACGAGCAGTACTTC. This codes for CATSDLLSDEQYF.

This clonotype showed up just a few times. The J gene is TRBJ1-2, the V gene TRBV5-6; no clear D gene. V lost 4 bases and J 2 bases, leaving 15 bases between the germline ends. The germline gives CDR1 SGHDT, CDR2 YYEEEE. The CDR3 length is 15 residues. This CDR3 is CASSRALGQNYGYTF. The CDR3 DNA reads TGTGCCAGCAGCCGCGCGCTGGGCCAAAACTATGGCTACACCTTC.

This clonotype has only one observation. CDR3 residues: CSANPVAPNTEAFF. The CDR3, as DNA: TGCAGTGCTAACCCTGTGGCACCGAACACTGAAGCTTTCTTT. The chain carries TRBV20-1 and TRBJ1-1; D gene unclear. The V gene lost 4 bases and the J gene lost 1 base, with 13 bases spanning the gap. CDR3 size: 14 residues. Germline-derived CDR1 and CDR2 are DFQATT and SNEGSKA (reference sequence).

This chain connects TRBV6-6 to TRBJ2-3; tentatively, D is TRBD2 (8 bases). This CDR3 spans 19 amino acids. The V gene's germline CDR1 is MNHNY and CDR2 SVGAGI (reference sequence). Trimming pared 4 bases from V and 1 base from J, leaving 24 bases between. Here the CDR3 reads CASSSGGTAGALRTDTQYF. The CDR3 DNA is TGTGCCAGCAGTTCCGGAGGGACAGCGGGGGCCCTTCGCACAGATACGCAGTATTTT.

V and J are TRBV4-3 and TRBJ1-4, with TRBD1 identical over 10 bases. V trimming: 1 base; J trimming: 7 bases; junction bases outside the gene matches: 3. Germline values: CDR1 LGHNA, CDR2 YSLEER. The CDR3 runs to 15 residues. The CDR3 protein is CASSQGDRGVEKLFF. In nucleotides, the CDR3 is TGCGCCAGCAGCCAAGGGGACAGGGGAGTTGAAAAACTGTTTTTT.